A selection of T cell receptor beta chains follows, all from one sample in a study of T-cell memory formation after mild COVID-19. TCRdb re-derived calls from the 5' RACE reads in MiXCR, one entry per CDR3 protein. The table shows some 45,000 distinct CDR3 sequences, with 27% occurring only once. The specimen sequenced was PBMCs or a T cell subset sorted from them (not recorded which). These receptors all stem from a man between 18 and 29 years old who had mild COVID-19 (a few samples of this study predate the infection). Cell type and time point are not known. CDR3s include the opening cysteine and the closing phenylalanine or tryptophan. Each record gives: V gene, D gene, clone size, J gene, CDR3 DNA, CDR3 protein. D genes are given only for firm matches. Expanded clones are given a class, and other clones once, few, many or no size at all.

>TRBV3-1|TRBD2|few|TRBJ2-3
TGTGCCAGCAGCCAAGATTCAGCGGGGGCCCTTAGCACAGATACGCAGTATTTT
CASSQDSAGALSTDTQYF
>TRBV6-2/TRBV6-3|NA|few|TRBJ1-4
TGTGCCAGCAGCTCCGACGTAGACAGTGCAACTAATGAAAAACTGTTTTTT
CASSSDVDSATNEKLFF
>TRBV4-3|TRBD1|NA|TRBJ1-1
TGCGCCAGCAGCCACCGACAGGGGGTATACACTGAAGCTTTCTTT
CASSHRQGVYTEAFF
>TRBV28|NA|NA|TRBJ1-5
TGTGCCAGCAGTTTTGTGTACTCCCATCAGCCCCAGCATTTT
CASSFVYSHQPQHF
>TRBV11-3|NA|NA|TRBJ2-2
TGTGCCAGCAGCTCACGGGCCCCCGGGACTTACTTAGGGCCCGGGGAGCTGTTTTTT
CASSSRAPGTYLGPGELFF
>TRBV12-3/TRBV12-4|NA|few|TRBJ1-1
TGTGCCAGCAGTTTCTCGCTTCAGTCCGGCCGGGAAGCTTTCTTT
CASSFSLQSGREAFF
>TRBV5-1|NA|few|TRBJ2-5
TGCGCCAGCAGCTTGGGACCCCCGGGCAGCGGGCAAGAGACCCAGTACTTC
CASSLGPPGSGQETQYF
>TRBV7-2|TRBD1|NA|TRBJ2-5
TGTGCCAGCAGCTTAAACCCCGGGACAGGGTCTAGGGCCCAGTACTTC
CASSLNPGTGSRAQYF
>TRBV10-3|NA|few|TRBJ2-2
TGTGCCATCAGTGACAGAAACACCGGGGAGCTGTTTTTT
CAISDRNTGELFF
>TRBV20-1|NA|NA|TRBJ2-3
TGCAGTGCTAGAAGCCTAGCTCGTAGGGCGTATTCGGTGACAGATACGCAGTATTTT
CSARSLARRAYSVTDTQYF
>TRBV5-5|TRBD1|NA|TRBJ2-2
TGTGCCAGCAGCTACCGGGACAGGAACACCGGGGAGCTGTTTTTT
CASSYRDRNTGELFF
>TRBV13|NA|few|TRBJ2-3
TGTGCCAGCAGCTCCTTCGGTCCGGGGGCCTGGGATCTAGATACGCAGTATTTT
CASSSFGPGAWDLDTQYF
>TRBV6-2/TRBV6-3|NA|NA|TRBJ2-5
TGTGCCAGCAGTTACGGGGACGCCCAGTACTTC
CASSYGDAQYF
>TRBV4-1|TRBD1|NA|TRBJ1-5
TGCGCCAGCAGCCACCGGGACAGGGGAGGAGATCAGCCCCAGCATTTT
CASSHRDRGGDQPQHF
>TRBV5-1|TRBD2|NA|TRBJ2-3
TGCGCCAGCAGCTTGGAGACTAGCGGGGGCCCGGGGCATACGCAGTATTTT
CASSLETSGGPGHTQYF
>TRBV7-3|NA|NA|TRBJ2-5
TGTGCCAGGACGACATTAACGAGAAACCAACAAGAGACCCAGTACTTC
CARTTLTRNQQETQYF
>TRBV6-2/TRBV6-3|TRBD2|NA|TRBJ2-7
TGTGCCAGCAGTTACCCCAATAGCGGGGGGGCCTACGAGCAGTACTTC
CASSYPNSGGAYEQYF
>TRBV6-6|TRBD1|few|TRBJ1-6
TGTGCCAGCAGTTTGTTCCGGACAGGAAGAAATTCACCCCTCCACTTT
CASSLFRTGRNSPLHF
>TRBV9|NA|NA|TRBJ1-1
TGTGCCAGCAGCCAGGGCGACAGGACGTACGAAGCTTTCTTT
CASSQGDRTYEAFF
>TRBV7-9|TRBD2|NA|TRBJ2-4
TGTGCCAGCAGCGGTCGGGGGGATGGAACCAAAAACATTCAGTACTTC
CASSGRGDGTKNIQYF
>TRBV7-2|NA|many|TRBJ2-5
TGTGCCAGCAGCCCTGGAGTTTCCCAGTACTTC
CASSPGVSQYF
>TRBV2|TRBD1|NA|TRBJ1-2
TGTGCCAGCATGGGACAGGGGTATGGCTACACCTTC
CASMGQGYGYTF
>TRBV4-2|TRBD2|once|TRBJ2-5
TGTGCCAGCAGCCAAGATGATATAGGGCGGGGGGAGGAGACCCAGTACTTC
CASSQDDIGRGEETQYF
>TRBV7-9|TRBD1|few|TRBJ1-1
TGTGCCAGCAGCCGATCTCCGGGACAGATGAACACTGAAGCTTTCTTT
CASSRSPGQMNTEAFF
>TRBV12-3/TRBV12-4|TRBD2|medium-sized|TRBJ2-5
TGTGCCAGCACCCCGGGCGGGGGAGAGACCCAGTACTTC
CASTPGGGETQYF
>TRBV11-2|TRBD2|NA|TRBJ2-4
TGTGCCAGCAGCGGCCGGGACTATGCCAAAAACATTCAGTACTTC
CASSGRDYAKNIQYF
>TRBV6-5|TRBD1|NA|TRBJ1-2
TGTGCCAGCAGAACCGGGACAGGGCCAAACTATGGCTACACCTTC
CASRTGTGPNYGYTF
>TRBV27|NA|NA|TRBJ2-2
TGTGCCAGCAGTTCCCCTGGGGGCAGCACCGGGGAGCTGTTTTTT
CASSSPGGSTGELFF
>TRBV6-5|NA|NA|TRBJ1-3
TGTGCCAGCAGCCAAACCGGGACATCTGGAAACACCATATATTTT
CASSQTGTSGNTIYF
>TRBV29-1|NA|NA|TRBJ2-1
TGCAGCGTTGATTTGTACAATGAGCAGTTCTTC
CSVDLYNEQFF
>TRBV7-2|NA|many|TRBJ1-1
TGTGCCAGCAGCATGGATCCCGGGAACACTGAAGCTTTCTTT
CASSMDPGNTEAFF
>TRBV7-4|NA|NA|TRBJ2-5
TGTGCCAGCAACTACCGACCCGGACAAGAGACCCAGTACTTC
CASNYRPGQETQYF
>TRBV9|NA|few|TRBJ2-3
TGTGCCAGCACCTCGGGGGACATCATTACAGATACGCAGTATTTT
CASTSGDIITDTQYF
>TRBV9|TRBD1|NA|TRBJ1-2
TGTGCCAGCAGCGCCGGGACAGGGTTCTATGGCTACACCTTC
CASSAGTGFYGYTF
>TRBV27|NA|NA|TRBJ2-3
TGTGCCAGCAGTTTTGACAGGACAGATACGCAGTATTTT
CASSFDRTDTQYF
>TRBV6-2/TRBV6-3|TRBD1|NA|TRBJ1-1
TGTGCCAGCAGTTACTCCGGGACAGGGTCGGCTGAAGCTTTCTTT
CASSYSGTGSAEAFF
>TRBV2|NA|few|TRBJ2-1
TGTGCCAGCAGGGGGGGTCCCTCCTACAATGAGCAGTTCTTC
CASRGGPSYNEQFF
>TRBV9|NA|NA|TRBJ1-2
TGTGCCAGCAGCGCCGCGGGGGTTACTAACTATGGCTACACCTTC
CASSAAGVTNYGYTF
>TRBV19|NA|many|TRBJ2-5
TGTGCCAGTAGTGGGGAGACCCAGTACTTC
CASSGETQYF
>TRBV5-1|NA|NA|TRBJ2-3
TGCGCCAGCAGCCTCTTGGGGGGAAACACAGATACGCAGTATTTT
CASSLLGGNTDTQYF
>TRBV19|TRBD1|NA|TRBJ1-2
TGTGCCAGCGGGACAGGCGGCTATGGCTACACCTTC
CASGTGGYGYTF
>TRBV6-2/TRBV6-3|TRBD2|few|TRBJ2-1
TGTGCCAGCAGTTACCGAGCGGGGGGCCACAATGAGCAGTTCTTC
CASSYRAGGHNEQFF
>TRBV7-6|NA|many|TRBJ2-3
TGTGCCAGCAGCTTTAGCACAGATACGCAGTATTTT
CASSFSTDTQYF
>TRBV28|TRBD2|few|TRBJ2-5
TGTGCCAGCAGTTTTTCGGGGGGGCCGTACCAAGAGACCCAGTACTTC
CASSFSGGPYQETQYF
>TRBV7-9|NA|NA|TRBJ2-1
TGTGCCAGCAGCCAAGTCGGGGGTTGGGATGAGCAGTTCTTC
CASSQVGGWDEQFF
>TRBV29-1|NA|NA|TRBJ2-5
TGCAGCGTTCACCCGAGGGGCCAAGAGACCCAGTACTTC
CSVHPRGQETQYF
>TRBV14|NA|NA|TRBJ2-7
TGTGCCAGCAGCCACCCCTCTCCGGGAACAGGGTACGAGCAGTACTTC
CASSHPSPGTGYEQYF
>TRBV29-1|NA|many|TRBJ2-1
TGCAGCGTTGAAGAAGATCGCGGGCGCTCCTACAATGAGCAGTTCTTC
CSVEEDRGRSYNEQFF
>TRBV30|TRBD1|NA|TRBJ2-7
TGTGCCTGGGAGACCGGGACAGCCTACGAGCAGTACTTC
CAWETGTAYEQYF
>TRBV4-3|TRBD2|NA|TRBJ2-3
TGCGCCAGCAGCCAAACTAGCGGGGGGGGATCAGATACGCAGTATTTT
CASSQTSGGGSDTQYF
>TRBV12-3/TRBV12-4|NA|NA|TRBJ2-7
TGTGCCAGCAGCAGGGAGCGGAACTCCTACGAGCAGTACTTC
CASSRERNSYEQYF
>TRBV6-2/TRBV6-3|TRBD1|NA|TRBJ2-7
TGTGCCAGCAGCTGGGGACAGGCAGCCCTCTCGAGCTCCTACGAGCAGTACTTC
CASSWGQAALSSSYEQYF
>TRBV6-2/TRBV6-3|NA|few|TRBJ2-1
TGCACCGGGGTCAATGAGCAGTTCTTC
CTGVNEQFF